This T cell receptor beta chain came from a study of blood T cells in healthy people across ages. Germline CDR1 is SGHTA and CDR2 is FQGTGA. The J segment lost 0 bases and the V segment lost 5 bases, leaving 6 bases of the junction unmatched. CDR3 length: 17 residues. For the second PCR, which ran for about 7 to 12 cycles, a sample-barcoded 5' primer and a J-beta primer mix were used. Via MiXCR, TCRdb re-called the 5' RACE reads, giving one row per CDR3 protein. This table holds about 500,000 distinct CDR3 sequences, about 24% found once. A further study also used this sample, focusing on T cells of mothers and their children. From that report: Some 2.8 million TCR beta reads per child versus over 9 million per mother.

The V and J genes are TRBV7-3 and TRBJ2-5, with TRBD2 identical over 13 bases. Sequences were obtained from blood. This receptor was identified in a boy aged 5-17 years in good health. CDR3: CASSETSGGAYQETQYF. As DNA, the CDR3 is TGTGCCAGCAGCGAAACTAGCGGGGGGGCCTACCAAGAGACCCAGTACTTC.